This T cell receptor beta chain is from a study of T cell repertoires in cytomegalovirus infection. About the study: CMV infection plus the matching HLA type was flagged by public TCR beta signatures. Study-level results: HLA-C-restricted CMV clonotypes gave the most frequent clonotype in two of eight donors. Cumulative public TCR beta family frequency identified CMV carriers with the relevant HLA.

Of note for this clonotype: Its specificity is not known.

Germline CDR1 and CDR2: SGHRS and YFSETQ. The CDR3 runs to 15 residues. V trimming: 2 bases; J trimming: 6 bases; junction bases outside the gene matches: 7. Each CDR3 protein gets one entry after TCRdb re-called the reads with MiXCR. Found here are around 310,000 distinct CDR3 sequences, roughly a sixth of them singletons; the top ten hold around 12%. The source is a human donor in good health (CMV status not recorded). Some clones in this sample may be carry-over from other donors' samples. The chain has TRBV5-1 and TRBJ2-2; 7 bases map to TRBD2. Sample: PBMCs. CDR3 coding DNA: TGCGCCAGCAGCTTAGAGGGAGGGGCAGCCGGGGAGCTGTTTTTT. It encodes CASSLEGGAAGELFF.